These T cell receptor beta chains were read from a single sample in a study of beta chain features in type 1 diabetes. Assay: immunoSEQ multiplex PCR; the TCRdb copy retains only in-frame clones and omits some. The table lists under 400,000 clones, around a fifth of them singletons. Material: naive CD4+ T cells from blood. The receptors come from a woman aged 18-29 years in good health. The CDR3 runs from the conserved cysteine through the conserved F or W. D genes are given only for firm matches. The listing skips clone size in some rows; elsewhere it reads once, few, many or a size class.

D	size	V	J	CDR3	DNA
NA	few	TRBV2	TRBJ2-3	CASSLQGYSTDTQYF	TGTGCCAGCAGCCTACAGGGATATAGCACAGATACGCAGTATTTT
NA	NA	TRBV30	TRBJ1-2	CAWSKGDHGYTF	TGTGCCTGGAGTAAGGGGGACCACGGGTACACCTTC
TRBD1	few	TRBV30	TRBJ1-1	CAWRGPGGYTEAFF	TGTGCCTGGAGAGGTCCAGGGGGGTACACTGAAGCTTTCTTT
TRBD1	NA	TRBV4-2	TRBJ1-6	CASSQDADRDNSPLHF	TGTGCCAGCAGCCAAGATGCGGACAGGGACAATTCACCCCTCCACTTT
NA	NA	TRBV18	TRBJ1-2	CASSPNNPDRSYGYTF	TGTGCCAGCTCACCTAACAATCCCGACAGGTCCTATGGCTACACCTTC
TRBD2	NA	TRBV7-9	TRBJ2-7	CASSLGLAGAPSYEQYF	TGTGCCAGCAGCCTAGGACTAGCGGGAGCCCCCTCCTACGAGCAGTACTTC
TRBD1	few	TRBV5-1	TRBJ2-2	CASKGQEDTGELFF	TGCGCCAGCAAGGGACAGGAGGACACCGGGGAGCTGTTTTTT
NA	NA	TRBV15	TRBJ2-7	CATSSQWDTRYEQYF	TGTGCCACCAGCAGCCAGTGGGACACCCGCTACGAGCAGTACTTC
NA	NA	TRBV5-6	TRBJ1-2	CASSLLRGYGYTF	TGTGCCAGCAGCCTCCTAAGGGGATATGGCTACACCTTC
NA	NA	TRBV7-2	TRBJ1-2	CASSRQVEDGYTF	TGTGCCAGCAGCCGACAGGTAGAGGATGGCTACACCTTC
NA	once	TRBV6-1	TRBJ2-7	CASSGLGVYEQYF	TGTGCCAGCAGTGGATTGGGAGTCTACGAGCAGTACTTC
NA	NA	TRBV7-2	TRBJ2-5	CASSSPDTAGETQYF	TGTGCCAGCAGCTCCCCGGACACCGCAGGGGAGACCCAGTACTTC
TRBD1	NA	TRBV29-1	TRBJ1-1	CSVCDRGNTEAFF	TGCAGCGTTTGTGACAGGGGGAACACTGAAGCTTTCTTT
TRBD1	few	TRBV5-1	TRBJ2-3	CASSLYRGETDTQYF	TGCGCCAGCAGCTTGTACAGGGGGGAAACAGATACGCAGTATTTT
NA	few	TRBV19	TRBJ2-5	CASTGDETQYF	TGTGCCAGTACCGGGGATGAGACCCAGTACTTC
NA	NA	TRBV19	TRBJ2-1	CASRKTTRFEQFF	TGTGCCAGTAGGAAAACTACCAGATTTGAGCAGTTCTTC
TRBD2	few	TRBV7-9	TRBJ2-1	CASSLRSGGAAEQFF	TGTGCCAGCAGCTTGCGTAGCGGGGGGGCCGCTGAGCAGTTCTTC
NA	few	TRBV18	TRBJ1-4	CASSPLPRATNEKLFF	TGTGCCAGCTCACCACTCCCTCGGGCAACTAATGAAAAACTGTTTTTT
NA	few	TRBV5-1	TRBJ2-1	CASSLGAGPYEQFF	TGCGCCAGCAGCTTGGGGGCAGGTCCATATGAGCAGTTCTTC
TRBD1	NA	TRBV5-4	TRBJ1-2	CASSVGQVGDGYTF	TGTGCCAGCAGCGTGGGACAGGTTGGGGATGGCTACACCTTC
NA	NA	TRBV7-2	TRBJ2-2	CASSLAVTGELFF	TGTGCCAGCAGCTTAGCCGTTACCGGGGAGCTGTTTTTT
TRBD1	NA	TRBV29-1	TRBJ2-7	CSVASRQGAMGEQYF	TGCAGCGTCGCCTCGCGGCAGGGGGCTATGGGCGAGCAGTACTTC
NA	NA	TRBV30	TRBJ1-5	CAWSVSGNQPQHF	TGTGCCTGGAGTGTATCCGGCAATCAGCCCCAGCATTTT
NA	NA	TRBV14	TRBJ2-7	CASIQGRQPYEQYF	TGTGCCAGCATCCAGGGCCGGCAGCCCTACGAGCAGTACTTC